Following are 27 T cell receptor beta chains from one sample sequenced in a study of molecular identifiers for immune sequencing clone quantification. A single record per CDR3 protein comes from TCRdb applying MiXCR to the PCR reads. The sample yields about half a million distinct CDR3 sequences, over 20% seen once. Material: naive CD8+ T cells from blood, with Jurkat cell RNA spiked in. Subset: FACS-sorted CD8+CD4-CCR7+CD45RA+ naive T cells. The origin of the receptors is a human donor in good health. Some libraries in this study had Jurkat cell RNA spiked in.

The sample holds many counts of this clonotype. This chain joins TRBV29-1 and TRBJ2-3; no clear D gene. This CDR3 comprises 10 residues. V shed 4 bases and J shed 11 bases, with 10 bases lying between them. CDR1 is SQVTM and CDR2 is ANQGSEA in the germline V gene. The CDR3 nucleotides read TGCAGCGTTGTTAAGGGAATGCAGTATTTT. It yields the protein CSVVKGMQYF.

V gene TRBV4-1 combines with J gene TRBJ1-6; no reliable D call. V was cut by 6 bases and J by 9 bases, with 18 bases left in between. The CDR3 covers 15 residues. CDR1 is MGHRA and CDR2 is YSYEKL in the germline V gene. The CDR3 DNA reads TGCGCCAGCAGAAGTGATGAAACTAGTAGTTCACCCCTCCACTTT. It yields the protein CASRSDETSSSPLHF.

This clonotype was seen repeatedly, ten times or more. The J gene is TRBJ2-3, the V gene TRBV20-1; 7 bases map to TRBD1. CDR3 length equals 13 residues. Germline V gives CDR1 DFQATT, CDR2 SNEGSKA (reference sequence). V was pared by 3 bases and J by 4 bases, with 4 bases of the junction left unmatched. CDR3 DNA: TGCAGTGCTAGGGGGACAGTTCCAGATACGCAGTATTTT. Amino acids: CSARGTVPDTQYF.

This chain links TRBV7-2 with TRBJ1-3; D perhaps matches TRBD1 (5 bases). Trimming cost V 8 bases and J 0 bases, with 14 bases left between them. This CDR3 is 15 amino acids long. Germline CDR1 SGHTA, CDR2 FQGNSA. The CDR3 here is CASGTGRSSGNTIYF. The CDR3 DNA is TGTGCCAGCGGCACGGGACGGTCCTCTGGAAACACCATATATTTT.

This clonotype was counted ten times or more. The chain employs TRBV28 and TRBJ2-3; D gene ambiguous. Trimming pared 5 bases from V and 2 bases from J, leaving 17 bases between. Germline CDR1 MDHEN, CDR2 SYDVKM. The CDR3 length is 16 residues. The CDR3, as DNA: TGTGCCAGCAGTGGTCCTCGTCGCCACCCCACAGATACGCAGTATTTT. It codes for CASSGPRRHPTDTQYF.

This clonotype was picked up many times. The chain couples TRBV9 to TRBJ1-1; no clear D gene. Germline values: CDR1 SGDLS, CDR2 YYNGEE. The CDR3 is 12 residues long. Trimming left V 0 bases short and J 7 bases short, with 7 bases between. The CDR3 DNA is TGTGCCAGCAGCGTAGCTGTAGGTGAAGCTTTCTTT. The encoded protein is CASSVAVGEAFF.

At least ten counts were recorded for this clonotype. The chain recombines TRBV30 with TRBJ2-3; 8 bases line up with TRBD2. The trim removed 4 bases at V and 2 bases at J, leaving 2 bases unmatched. CDR1 is GTSNPN and CDR2 is SVGIG in the germline V gene (reference sequence). The CDR3 length is 13 residues. The CDR3, as DNA: TGTGCCTGGACGGGGGGGTCCACAGATACGCAGTATTTT. Its protein product is CAWTGGSTDTQYF.

This clonotype was detected ten times or more. The chain joins TRBV7-9 to TRBJ2-3, with 7 nucleotides matching TRBD2. The CDR3 is 17 residues long. Germline V CDR1 and CDR2: SEHNR, FQNEAQ (reference sequence). The V gene end was trimmed by 4 bases and the J gene end by 3 bases; junction bases not matched to a gene: 13. The CDR3 DNA follows: TGTGCCAGCAGCTCCGGTGTAGGTCTAGCGGAGACAGATACGCAGTATTTT. Its translation is CASSSGVGLAETDTQYF.

There are a few counts of this clonotype. The rearrangement links TRBV20-1 to TRBJ2-7, with D possibly being TRBD1 (6 bases). CDR1 is DFQATT, CDR2 SNEGSKA, per germline (reference sequence). Deletions cut 7 bases from V and 2 bases from J, with 18 bases between. The CDR3 consists of 14 residues. The CDR3 spells CSVIPDRNTYEQYF. The CDR3 nucleotides read TGCAGTGTTATCCCTGACAGGAATACCTACGAGCAGTACTTC.

This clonotype was seen ten or more times. J is TRBJ1-1 and V is TRBV5-8; no definite D call. The germline CDR1 and CDR2 sequences are SGHTS and YDEGEE. The CDR3 is made up of 15 amino acids. V shed 0 bases and J shed 8 bases, with 17 bases lying between them. For the CDR3, the DNA is TGTGCCAGCAGCTTGGGGTCCACATCGGCCAGCGAAGCTTTCTTT. It is translated as CASSLGSTSASEAFF.

This clonotype was detected ten times or more. V usage is TRBV4-3 and J usage is TRBJ2-5; 9 bases are shared with TRBD2. V shed 0 bases and J 10 bases; nucleotides not matched to a gene: 18. The germline V gene has CDR1 LGHNA and CDR2 YSLEER. This CDR3 has 18 residues. The CDR3 DNA is TGCGCCAGCAGCCAAGATCACCTAGCGGGGACCCTAGGAAGGGGCCAGTACTTC. This codes for CASSQDHLAGTLGRGQYF.

This clonotype was found a few times. The chain couples TRBV19 to TRBJ1-1; no firm D call. This CDR3 spans 13 amino acids. V lost 5 bases, J lost 2 bases, and 9 bases lay in between. Germline loops: CDR1 LNHDA, CDR2 SQIVND (reference sequence). The CDR3 nucleotides are TGTGCCAGTAGTTGGTCAGCCAACACTGAAGCTTTCTTT. It specifies CASSWSANTEAFF.

To note about this clonotype: Possible read error: a much larger clone is one base away. The rearrangement uses TRBV7-6 and TRBJ2-7; D gene unclear. From germline, CDR1 is SGHVS and CDR2 FNYEAQ. This CDR3 contains 14 residues. The CDR3 protein is CASSPVGRTYEQCF. CDR3 nucleotides: TGTGCCAGCAGCCCGGTTGGCAGGACCTACGAGCAGTGCTTC.

In its sample, this clonotype was seen many times. This chain joins TRBV5-1 and TRBJ1-1, with 9 bases matching TRBD1. Looked up from germline, CDR1 is SGHRS and CDR2 is YFSETQ. The V and J ends lost 0 bases and 4 bases, in that order; junction bases with no gene match: 4. The CDR3 runs 15 residues. The CDR3 region is CASSLDGQGSTEAFF. The CDR3 DNA is TGCGCCAGCAGCTTGGACGGACAGGGGTCCACTGAAGCTTTCTTT.

This clonotype was seen ten or more times. The J gene is TRBJ2-2, the V gene TRBV7-9; 7 nucleotides align to TRBD2. V shed 1 base and J 4 bases; nucleotides not matched to a gene: 6. Germline V gives CDR1 SEHNR, CDR2 FQNEAQ (reference sequence). The CDR3 runs 16 residues. CDR3 amino acids: CASSLEGGSLTGELFF. The CDR3, as DNA: TGTGCCAGCAGCTTAGAAGGCGGGAGCCTCACCGGGGAGCTGTTTTTT.

About this clonotype itself: The CDR3 does not end in the conserved phenylalanine or tryptophan, so this is likely a read error. This chain links TRBV9 with TRBJ1-1, with D hard to call. This CDR3 has 14 residues. The germline V and J ends were trimmed by 4 bases and 5 bases, with 15 bases remaining between them. CDR1 and CDR2 (germline): SGDLS, YYNGEE. The CDR3 DNA reads as TGTGCCAGCAGCTCCTCCGGGTTTGGAACTGAAGCTTTCTCT. The encoded protein is CASSSSGFGTEAFS.

This clonotype occurred a few times. This chain connects TRBV28 to TRBJ2-2; weak D call: TRBD1 (6 bases). Trimming stripped 5 bases from V and 4 bases from J, with 17 bases between. This CDR3 has 16 residues. The V gene's germline CDR1 is MDHEN and CDR2 SYDVKM. CDR3 coding DNA: TGTGCCAGCAGTACTCCCAGGACAGCGACCACCGGGGAGCTGTTTTTT. As protein: CASSTPRTATTGELFF.

A few counts support this clonotype. The rearrangement uses TRBV15 and TRBJ1-1, with 10 bases identical to TRBD1. The CDR3 runs 15 residues. Germline-derived CDR1 and CDR2 are LNHNV and YYDKDF (reference sequence). J gave up 5 bases and V 3 bases, and 6 bases lay outside the gene matches. This chain's CDR3 is CATSRRQGAGTEAFF. For the CDR3, the DNA is TGTGCCACCAGCAGGAGACAGGGGGCAGGGACTGAAGCTTTCTTT.

This clonotype showed up many times. The chain uses TRBV4-3 and TRBJ2-2, with D possibly matching TRBD1 (6 bases). Deletions cut 3 bases from V and 5 bases from J, with 13 bases between. CDR3 length: 15 amino acids. Germline lookup yields CDR1 LGHNA and CDR2 YSLEER. Here the CDR3 DNA reads TGCGCCAGCAGCCAGAACAGGGATTGGACCGGGGAGCTGTTTTTT. Amino acid sequence: CASSQNRDWTGELFF.

The gene calls are TRBV7-2 and TRBJ2-7; D call uncertain. Germline CDR1 SGHTA, CDR2 FQGNSA. The CDR3 is 15 residues long. V was shortened by 3 bases and J by 2 bases, with 14 bases between the two germline ends. CDR3 DNA sequence: TGTGCCAGCAGCTTGTCTGGTGGAATCGCCTACGAGCAGTACTTC. This codes for CASSLSGGIAYEQYF.

This clonotype was observed a few times. The chain uses TRBV6-1 and TRBJ2-7; 10 bases line up with TRBD1. The trim removed 4 bases at V and 2 bases at J, leaving 5 bases unmatched. The CDR3 loop spans 15 amino acids. CDR1 MNHNS and CDR2 SASEGT come from the germline V gene. CDR3 bases: TGTGCCAGCAGTGTGCCGGGACAGGGGACCTACGAGCAGTACTTC. Protein product: CASSVPGQGTYEQYF.

Note on this clonotype: The junction departs from germline at one end; a sequencing error may be responsible. This sequence joins TRBV11-1 and TRBJ2-6; the D gene is possibly TRBD1 (5 bases). Germline lookup yields CDR1 SGHAT and CDR2 FQDESV (reference sequence). The CDR3 consists of 15 residues. In DNA, the CDR3 is TGTGCCAGCAGCCGACGTGGATTTGGGGCCAACGTCCTGTCTTTC. Amino acids: CASSRRGFGANVLSF.

This chain connects TRBV7-9 to TRBJ2-5; 12 positions agree with TRBD2. CDR1 and CDR2 from the germline V gene are SEHNR and FQNEAQ (reference sequence). This CDR3 is 17 amino acids long. After removal of 8 bases from V and 4 bases from J, the junction contained 14 bases not matched to a gene. CDR3 amino acids: CASGPWTSGVIGETQYF. The CDR3 nucleotides read TGTGCCAGCGGCCCGTGGACTAGCGGGGTTATAGGAGAGACCCAGTACTTC.

The genes are TRBV12-3 or TRBV12-4 and TRBJ2-5; a weak D match, TRBD1 (5 bases). V gave up 7 bases and J gave up 4 bases, with 16 bases separating them. The CDR3 loop spans 14 amino acids. CDR3 amino acids: CASTQHAGSETQYF. DNA for the CDR3: TGTGCCAGCACCCAACACGCAGGGTCAGAGACCCAGTACTTC.

The J gene is TRBJ2-6, the V gene TRBV18; tentatively, D is TRBD1 (5 bases). CDR1 and CDR2 (germline): KGHSH, LQKENI. The CDR3 is 18 amino acids. Trimming shortened V by 3 bases and J by 0 bases, and 15 bases separated the two germline ends. The DNA of the CDR3 is TGTGCCAGCTCACCGGTCCAGGACACAAGCTCTGGGGCCAACGTCCTGACTTTC. Protein product: CASSPVQDTSSGANVLTF.

Note on this clonotype: A read error may be the cause here, since a much bigger clone is one base away. This chain connects TRBV12-3 or TRBV12-4 to TRBJ1-1; D unclear. CDR3 length equals 15 residues. The germline V and J ends were trimmed by 1 base and 5 bases, with 14 bases remaining between them. The CDR3 nucleotides read TGTGCCAGCAGTTTAGGTGTCCCCTTTGAGACTGAAGCTTTCTTT. As protein: CASSLGVPFETEAFF.

This clonotype has ten or more counts. The rearrangement joins TRBV3-1 to TRBJ1-1; D gene unclear. CDR1 is LGHDT, CDR2 YNNKEL, per germline (reference sequence). The CDR3 is 12 residues long. Trimming left V 9 bases short and J 0 bases short, with 8 bases between. The CDR3 region is CASGFMNTEAFF. Written as DNA, the CDR3 is TGTGCCAGTGGCTTTATGAACACTGAAGCTTTCTTT.